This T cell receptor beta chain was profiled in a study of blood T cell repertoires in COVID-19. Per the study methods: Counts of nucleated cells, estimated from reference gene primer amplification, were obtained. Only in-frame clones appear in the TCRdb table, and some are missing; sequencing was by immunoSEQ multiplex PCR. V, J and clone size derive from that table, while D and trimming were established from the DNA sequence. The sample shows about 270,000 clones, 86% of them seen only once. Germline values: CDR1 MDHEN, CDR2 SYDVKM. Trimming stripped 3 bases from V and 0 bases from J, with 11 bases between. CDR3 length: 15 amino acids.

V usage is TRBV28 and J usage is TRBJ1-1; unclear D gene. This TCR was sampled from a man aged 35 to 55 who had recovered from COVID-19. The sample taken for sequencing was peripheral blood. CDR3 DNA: TGTGCCAGCAGTTTGAGGCAGACCATGAACACTGAAGCTTTCTTT. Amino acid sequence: CASSLRQTMNTEAFF.